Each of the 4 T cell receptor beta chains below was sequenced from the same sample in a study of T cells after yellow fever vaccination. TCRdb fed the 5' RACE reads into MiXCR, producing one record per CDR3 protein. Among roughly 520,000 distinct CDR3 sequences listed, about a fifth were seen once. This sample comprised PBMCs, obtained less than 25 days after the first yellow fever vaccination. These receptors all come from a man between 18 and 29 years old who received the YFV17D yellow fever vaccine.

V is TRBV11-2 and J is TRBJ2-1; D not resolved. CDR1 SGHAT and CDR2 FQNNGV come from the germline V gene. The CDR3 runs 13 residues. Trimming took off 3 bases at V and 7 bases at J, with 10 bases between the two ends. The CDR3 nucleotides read TGTGCCAGCAGCTTCCGATGGAGTAATGAGCAGTTCTTC. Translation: CASSFRWSNEQFF.

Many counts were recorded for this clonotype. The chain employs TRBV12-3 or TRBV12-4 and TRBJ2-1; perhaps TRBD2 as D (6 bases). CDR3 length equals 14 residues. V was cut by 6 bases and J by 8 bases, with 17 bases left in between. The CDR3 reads CASREDGTHDEQFF. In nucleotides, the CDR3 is TGTGCCAGCAGGGAGGACGGGACTCACGATGAGCAGTTCTTC.

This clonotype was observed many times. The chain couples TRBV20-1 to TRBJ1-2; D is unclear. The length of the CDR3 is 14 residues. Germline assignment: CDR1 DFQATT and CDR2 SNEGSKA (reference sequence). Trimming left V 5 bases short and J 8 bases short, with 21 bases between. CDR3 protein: CSARETGSLEGYTF. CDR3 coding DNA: TGCAGTGCTCGCGAGACTGGGAGTCTAGAGGGCTACACCTTC.

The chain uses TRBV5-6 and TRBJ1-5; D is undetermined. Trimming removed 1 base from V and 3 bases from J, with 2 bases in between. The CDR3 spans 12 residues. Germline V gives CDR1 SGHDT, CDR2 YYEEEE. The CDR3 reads CASSLHNQPQHF. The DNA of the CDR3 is TGTGCCAGCAGCTTGCACAATCAGCCCCAGCATTTT.